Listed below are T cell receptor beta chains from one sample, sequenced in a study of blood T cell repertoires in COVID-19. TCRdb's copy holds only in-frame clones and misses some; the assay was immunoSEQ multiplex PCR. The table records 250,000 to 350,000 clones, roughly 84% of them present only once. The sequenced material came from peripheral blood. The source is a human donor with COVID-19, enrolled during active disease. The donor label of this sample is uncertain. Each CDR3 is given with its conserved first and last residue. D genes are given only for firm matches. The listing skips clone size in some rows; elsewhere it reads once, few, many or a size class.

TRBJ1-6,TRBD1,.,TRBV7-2,CASSLEGDRVNSPLHF,TGTGCCAGCAGCTTAGAGGGGGACAGGGTTAATTCACCCCTCCACTTT
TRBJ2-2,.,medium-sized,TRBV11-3,CASSLHQDGELFF,TGTGCCAGCAGCTTACATCAGGACGGGGAGCTGTTTTTT
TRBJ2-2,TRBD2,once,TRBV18,CASGTSGFTGELFF,TGTGCCAGTGGGACTAGCGGATTCACCGGGGAGCTGTTTTTT
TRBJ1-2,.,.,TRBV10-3,CAISESTGSNYGYTF,TGTGCCATCAGTGAGTCAACAGGGTCTAACTATGGCTACACCTTC
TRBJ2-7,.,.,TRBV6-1,CASSDAAQGTYEQYF,TGTGCCAGCAGTGACGCAGCGCAGGGTACCTACGAGCAGTACTTC
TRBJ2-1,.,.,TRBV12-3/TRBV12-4,CASSRGGNEQFF,TGTGCCAGCAGCCGAGGGGGCAATGAGCAGTTCTTC
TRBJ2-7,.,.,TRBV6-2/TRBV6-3,CASSLRQVQYF,TGTGCCAGCAGTCTGAGACAGGTGCAGTACTTC
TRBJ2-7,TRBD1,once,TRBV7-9,CASRQTTGDSYEQYF,TGTGCCAGCAGGCAGACGACAGGGGATTCCTACGAGCAGTACTTC
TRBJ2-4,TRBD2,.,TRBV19,CASSRLGLGYENIQYF,TGTGCCAGTAGTAGGCTCGGACTAGGGTACGAAAACATTCAGTACTTC
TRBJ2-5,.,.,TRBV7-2,CASSPGRGQETQYF,TGTGCCAGCAGCCCCGGCAGGGGCCAAGAGACCCAGTACTTC
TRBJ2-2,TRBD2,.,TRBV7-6,CASSANGLAGDITGELFF,TGTGCCAGCAGCGCCAACGGACTAGCGGGAGACATCACCGGGGAGCTGTTTTTT
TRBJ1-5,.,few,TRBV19,CASSQQAGNQPQHF,TGTGCCAGTAGCCAACAGGCGGGCAATCAGCCCCAGCATTTT
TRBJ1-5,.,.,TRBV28,CASRPGNQPQHF,TGTGCCAGCAGACCAGGGAATCAGCCCCAGCATTTT
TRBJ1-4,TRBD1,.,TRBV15,CATSSLTGDVEKLFF,TGTGCCACCAGCTCCCTAACAGGGGACGTGGAAAAACTGTTTTTT
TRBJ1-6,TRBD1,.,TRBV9,CASSPQPTGVGSPLHF,TGTGCCAGCAGCCCACAACCTACAGGGGTAGGGTCACCCCTCCACTTT
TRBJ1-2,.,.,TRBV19,CASSIVGSYGYTF,TGTGCCAGTAGTATAGTGGGCAGCTATGGCTACACCTTC
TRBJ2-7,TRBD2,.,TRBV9,CASSVEDAGGFDEQYF,TGTGCCAGCAGCGTTGAGGATGCGGGGGGCTTCGACGAGCAGTACTTC
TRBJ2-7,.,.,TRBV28,CASSLSLANYEQYF,TGTGCCAGCAGTTTGAGTCTAGCTAACTACGAGCAGTACTTC
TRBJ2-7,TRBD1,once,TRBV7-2,CASSLRQGTYEQYF,TGTGCCAGCAGCCTCAGACAGGGGACCTACGAGCAGTACTTC
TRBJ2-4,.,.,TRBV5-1,CASSLGGRLISRNIQYF,TGCGCCAGCAGCTTGGGAGGCAGACTTATTTCAAGAAACATTCAGTACTTC
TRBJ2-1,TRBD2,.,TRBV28,CASSSGTRSSYNEQFF,TGTGCCAGCAGTTCCGGGACTAGGAGCTCCTACAATGAGCAGTTCTTC
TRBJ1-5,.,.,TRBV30,CAWSPGQLNQPQHF,TGTGCCTGGAGCCCAGGACAGCTAAATCAGCCCCAGCATTTT
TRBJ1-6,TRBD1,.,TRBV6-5,CASRDREPVSPLHF,TGTGCCAGCAGGGACAGGGAGCCGGTTTCACCCCTCCACTTT
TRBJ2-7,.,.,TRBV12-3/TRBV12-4,CASSAGVYEQYF,TGTGCCAGCAGTGCAGGGGTGTACGAGCAGTACTTC
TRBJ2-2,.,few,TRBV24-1,CATSTGDLNTGELFF,TGTGCCACCAGTACGGGGGACCTGAACACCGGGGAGCTGTTTTTT
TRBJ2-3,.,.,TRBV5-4,CASSLDEAQRWDTQYF,TGTGCCAGCAGCTTGGATGAGGCTCAGAGGTGGGATACGCAGTATTTT
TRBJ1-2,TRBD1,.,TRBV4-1,CASSQGDRGNGYTF,TGCGCCAGCAGCCAGGGGGACAGGGGAAATGGCTACACCTTC
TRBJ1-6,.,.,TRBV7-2,CASSPPGGANSPLHF,TGTGCCAGCAGCCCCCCAGGCGGGGCTAATTCACCCCTCCACTTT
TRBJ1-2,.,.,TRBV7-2,CASSLDPGYGYTF,TGTGCCAGCAGCTTAGATCCGGGGTATGGCTACACCTTC
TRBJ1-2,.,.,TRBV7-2,CASSLSLGEGNYGYTF,TGTGCCAGCAGCCTATCTTTGGGGGAGGGCAACTATGGCTACACCTTC
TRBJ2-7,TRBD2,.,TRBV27,CASSNNRAGPPYEQYF,TGTGCCAGCAGCAATAACCGAGCGGGACCACCCTACGAGCAGTACTTC
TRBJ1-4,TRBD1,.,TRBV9,CASSPGTGEVKLFF,TGTGCCAGCAGTCCCGGGACAGGGGAGGTAAAACTGTTTTTT
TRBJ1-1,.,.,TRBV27,CASSPRTEANTEAFF,TGTGCCAGCAGTCCCCGGACTGAAGCGAACACTGAAGCTTTCTTT
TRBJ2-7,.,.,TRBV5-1,CASSLAGVGQTYEQYF,TGCGCCAGCAGCTTGGCTGGGGTCGGACAGACCTACGAGCAGTACTTC
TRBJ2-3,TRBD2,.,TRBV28,CASSLWGLAGGGTDTQYF,TGTGCCAGCAGTTTATGGGGCCTAGCGGGAGGGGGGACAGATACGCAGTATTTT
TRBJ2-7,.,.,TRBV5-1,CASSLEQGPPYEQYF,TGCGCCAGCAGCTTGGAACAGGGCCCACCCTACGAGCAGTACTTC
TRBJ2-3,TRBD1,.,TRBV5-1,CASSLSGQGALDTQYF,TGCGCCAGCAGCTTGTCGGGACAGGGGGCCTTAGATACGCAGTATTTT
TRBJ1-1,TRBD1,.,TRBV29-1,CSASTGASNTEAFF,TGCAGCGCGAGTACAGGGGCCTCGAACACTGAAGCTTTCTTT
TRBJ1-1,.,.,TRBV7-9,CASSSGGLRDTEAFF,TGTGCCAGCAGCTCTGGAGGGTTGAGGGACACTGAAGCTTTCTTT
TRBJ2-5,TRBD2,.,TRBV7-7,CASSLGLAGGLETQYF,TGTGCTAGCAGCTTGGGACTAGCGGGGGGCTTAGAGACCCAGTACTTC
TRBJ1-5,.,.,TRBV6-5,CASKVSYNQPQHF,TGTGCCAGCAAAGTCTCCTACAATCAGCCCCAGCATTTT
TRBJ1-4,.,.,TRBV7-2,CASSLRTAATNEKLFF,TGTGCCAGCAGCTTAAGAACAGCCGCAACTAATGAAAAACTGTTTTTT
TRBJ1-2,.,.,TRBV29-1,CSVVNQVNHGYTF,TGCAGCGTTGTGAACCAGGTCAACCATGGCTACACCTTC
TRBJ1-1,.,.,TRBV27,CASRPWGENTEAFF,TGTGCCAGCCGTCCTTGGGGGGAGAACACTGAAGCTTTCTTT
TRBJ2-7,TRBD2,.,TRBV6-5,CASSFERTSSEQYF,TGTGCCAGCAGTTTTGAGAGGACTAGCTCCGAGCAGTACTTC
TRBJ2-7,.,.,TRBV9,CASSVAGADFYEQYF,TGTGCCAGCAGCGTAGCGGGAGCCGATTTCTACGAGCAGTACTTC
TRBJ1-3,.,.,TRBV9,CASSASGNSGNTIYF,TGTGCCAGCAGCGCCTCAGGGAACTCTGGAAACACCATATATTTT
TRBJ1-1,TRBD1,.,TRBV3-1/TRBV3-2,CASSQDRGVAFF,TGTGCCAGCAGCCAAGACAGGGGGGTGGCTTTCTTT
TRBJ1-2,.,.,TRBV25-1,CASSEYEDGYTF,TGTGCCAGCAGTGAATACGAGGATGGCTACACCTTC
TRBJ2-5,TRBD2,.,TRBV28,CASSSGLAGEETQYF,TGTGCCAGCAGTTCCGGACTAGCGGGAGAGGAGACCCAGTACTTC
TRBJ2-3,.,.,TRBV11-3,CASSLGRKHTDTQYF,TGTGCCAGCAGCTTAGGGAGGAAACACACAGATACGCAGTATTTT
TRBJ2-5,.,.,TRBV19,CASSTPGSQETQYF,TGTGCCAGTAGTACCCCAGGGTCCCAAGAGACCCAGTACTTC
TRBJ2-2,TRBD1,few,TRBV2,CASSLVTGAGELFF,TGTGCCAGCAGCTTAGTAACAGGGGCCGGGGAGCTGTTTTTT
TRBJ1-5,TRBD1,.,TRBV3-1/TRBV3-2,CASSQGTDGLQPQHF,TGTGCCAGCAGCCAGGGGACAGACGGCCTACAGCCCCAGCATTTT
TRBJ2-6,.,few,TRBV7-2,CASTIGAGANVLTF,TGTGCCAGCACCATAGGGGCTGGGGCCAACGTCCTGACTTTC
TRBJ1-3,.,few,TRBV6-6,CASSRDILSGNTIYF,TGTGCCAGCAGCCGGGACATCCTCTCTGGAAACACCATATATTTT
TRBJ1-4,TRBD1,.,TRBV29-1,CSVSTGAGEKLFF,TGCAGCGTCTCGACAGGGGCAGGTGAAAAACTGTTTTTT
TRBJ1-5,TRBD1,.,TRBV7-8,CASSLSLGQGNQPQHF,TGTGCCAGCAGCTTATCCCTAGGACAGGGAAATCAGCCCCAGCATTTT
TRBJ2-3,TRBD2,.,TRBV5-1,CASSSEGRGSTDTQYF,TGCGCCAGCAGCTCCGAGGGGAGGGGCAGCACAGATACGCAGTATTTT